This T cell receptor beta chain stems from a study of blood T cell repertoires in COVID-19. Germline V gene lookup returns CDR1 LGHDT and CDR2 YNNKEL (reference sequence). CDR3 size: 15 residues. Trimming cost V 4 bases and J 5 bases, with 17 bases left between them. The repertoire was sequenced with immunoSEQ multiplex PCR; TCRdb's copy has only in-frame clones and lacks some. The sample carries a few hundred thousand clones, approximately 89% recorded once. The chain joins TRBV3-1 (or the pseudogene TRBV3-2) to TRBJ1-1; perhaps TRBD1 as D (5 bases). This TCR came from a woman between 45 and 65 years old who had recovered from COVID-19. The sequenced material came from peripheral blood. The CDR3 DNA reads as TGTGCCAGCAGCCGTGAAAGCAGGGACTCAACTGAAGCTTTCTTT. Its protein product is CASSRESRDSTEAFF.